This T cell receptor beta chain was observed in a study of shared clonotypes between healthy human individuals (dated by TCRdb to 2020 to 2021). Describing the broader study: A few men and a couple of women, aged 18 to 49 years, made up the cohort. For each donor, CD4 naive and CD4 memory were each given three plates, CD8 naive was given two plates, and CD8 memory was given one plate. To estimate repertoire size and how much clonotypes are shared between individuals, the study performed deep sequencing of blood TCR repertoires from roughly five healthy adults. Different laboratories and diverse techniques were used to prepare libraries and sequence TCR repertoires, to increase sequencing depth and limit assay-specific biases. Per donor, leukapheresis produced somewhere between about 0.8 and 9 billion PBMCs.

A remark on this clone: What this receptor recognizes is not known. The sample holds no much larger clone one base away, and base qualities are not on file.

V was cut back by 2 bases and J by 2 bases, leaving a gap of 8 bases between them. From a lookup of the germline V gene (reference sequence), CDR1 and CDR2 are SGHKS and YYEKEE. The CDR3 runs 13 amino acids, cysteine and phenylalanine included. Only CDR3 DNA is held: 39 bases, read in frame from base 1. For the CD8 naive samples, CD45RO-negative cells were positively selected for CCR7, yielding a CD45RA+CCR7+ population from which TemRA cells were excluded. The donors were healthy, HIV-negative adults who had no recently reported acute infections or vaccinations. Every donor was a Caucasian adult living in Nashville, Tennessee, USA. Blood was collected by leukapheresis, and PBMCs were isolated by Ficoll-Histopaque density gradient centrifugation and then cryopreserved in liquid nitrogen vapor phase. Analytical flow cytometry was used to check the purity and quantity of each magnetically sorted T cell population. Genomic DNA was isolated from every sorted fraction and measured by UV absorbance on a Nanodrop 2000c.

The paper as a whole reports these results and caveats: When several donors were compared, the shared fraction of clonotypes was 5% to 6.5% for naive CD4, less than 4% for naive CD8, more than 2% for memory CD4, and roughly 0.4% for memory CD8. Sampling was limited to blood, and TCR repertoires in tissue likely differ from TCR repertoires in blood. Based on pairwise subsampling, the degree of clonotype sharing among donors was expected to be affected by sequencing depth. Because the study included a small number of donors, the genetic and exposure-history diversity represented was limited. Estimated clonotype richness was generally larger for naive than for memory subsets. Incomplete sequencing was indicated by rarefaction of sorted-subset datasets, despite the large sequencing depth. Higher generation probabilities were observed for clonotypes shared by all four sorted-subset donors than for non-shared clonotypes.

Using the deep immunoSEQ assay, TCR CDR3 regions were amplified from genomic DNA by multiplex PCR. Extracted genomic DNA from each cell subset was distributed evenly across all wells of several immunoSEQ 96-well plates, and each plate was treated as a replicate. For sorted subsets, 200 to 250 ng genomic DNA, equal to 30,000 or so T cell genomes, was loaded into each replicate PCR. Purified libraries were quantified with a Qubit 3.0 fluorometer, sized on a Bioanalyzer 2100, and re-quantified with the KAPA Library Quantification kit. Every immunoSEQ 96-well plate was sequenced on a dedicated single-read 150-cycle Illumina NextSeq 550 flow cell. The paper's processing steps were these. Because the immunoSEQ output included only junctional sequences and no quality scores, the filtering could not be the same as the filtering used for full-length reads. To assign V/J genes and CDR3, sequences were annotated against IMGT germline references using PyIR, a Python wrapper for IgBLAST v1.9. Any read was removed if the V/J assignment was weak (E-value above 1e-6), the CDR3 was missing, or the read contained stop codons, out-of-frame junctions, or ambiguous translated residues. A V3J clonotype was defined by an identical inferred V gene, J gene, and CDR3 amino acid sequence. Percentage overlap between repertoires was calculated by dividing the number of shared unique clonotypes by the size of the smaller repertoire. Three approaches were used to assess repertoire richness: RTK rarefaction, the Chao1 estimator, and Recon v2.1 estimates of unobserved clonotypes. Generation probabilities were computed with OLGA for all TCRbeta clonotypes obtained by the gDNA method from a few donors. TCRdb limited this immuneACCESS table to in-frame rearrangements with V and J called. A share of clones is missing; checked studies link under half to unresolved V genes, and the rest is unexplained. Clone size and V and J calls were adopted from that table, with D and trimming inferred from the DNA. The table for this sample lists some 2.1 million clones; roughly 95% of them were counted only once. 0.85% to 1.2% of the sample lies in the top ten.

The chain is encoded by TRBV5-5 joined to TRBJ2-7; no D gene call is confident. This sequence originates from a man in his late teens or twenties in good health. The sequenced sample was naive CD8+ T cells sorted from blood. The sample's cell subset or site label, in plain terms: CD45RA+CCR7+. The bases are TGTGCCAGCAGCTTTGACAAGACCTACGAGCAGTACTTC. This translates into CASSFDKTYEQYF.